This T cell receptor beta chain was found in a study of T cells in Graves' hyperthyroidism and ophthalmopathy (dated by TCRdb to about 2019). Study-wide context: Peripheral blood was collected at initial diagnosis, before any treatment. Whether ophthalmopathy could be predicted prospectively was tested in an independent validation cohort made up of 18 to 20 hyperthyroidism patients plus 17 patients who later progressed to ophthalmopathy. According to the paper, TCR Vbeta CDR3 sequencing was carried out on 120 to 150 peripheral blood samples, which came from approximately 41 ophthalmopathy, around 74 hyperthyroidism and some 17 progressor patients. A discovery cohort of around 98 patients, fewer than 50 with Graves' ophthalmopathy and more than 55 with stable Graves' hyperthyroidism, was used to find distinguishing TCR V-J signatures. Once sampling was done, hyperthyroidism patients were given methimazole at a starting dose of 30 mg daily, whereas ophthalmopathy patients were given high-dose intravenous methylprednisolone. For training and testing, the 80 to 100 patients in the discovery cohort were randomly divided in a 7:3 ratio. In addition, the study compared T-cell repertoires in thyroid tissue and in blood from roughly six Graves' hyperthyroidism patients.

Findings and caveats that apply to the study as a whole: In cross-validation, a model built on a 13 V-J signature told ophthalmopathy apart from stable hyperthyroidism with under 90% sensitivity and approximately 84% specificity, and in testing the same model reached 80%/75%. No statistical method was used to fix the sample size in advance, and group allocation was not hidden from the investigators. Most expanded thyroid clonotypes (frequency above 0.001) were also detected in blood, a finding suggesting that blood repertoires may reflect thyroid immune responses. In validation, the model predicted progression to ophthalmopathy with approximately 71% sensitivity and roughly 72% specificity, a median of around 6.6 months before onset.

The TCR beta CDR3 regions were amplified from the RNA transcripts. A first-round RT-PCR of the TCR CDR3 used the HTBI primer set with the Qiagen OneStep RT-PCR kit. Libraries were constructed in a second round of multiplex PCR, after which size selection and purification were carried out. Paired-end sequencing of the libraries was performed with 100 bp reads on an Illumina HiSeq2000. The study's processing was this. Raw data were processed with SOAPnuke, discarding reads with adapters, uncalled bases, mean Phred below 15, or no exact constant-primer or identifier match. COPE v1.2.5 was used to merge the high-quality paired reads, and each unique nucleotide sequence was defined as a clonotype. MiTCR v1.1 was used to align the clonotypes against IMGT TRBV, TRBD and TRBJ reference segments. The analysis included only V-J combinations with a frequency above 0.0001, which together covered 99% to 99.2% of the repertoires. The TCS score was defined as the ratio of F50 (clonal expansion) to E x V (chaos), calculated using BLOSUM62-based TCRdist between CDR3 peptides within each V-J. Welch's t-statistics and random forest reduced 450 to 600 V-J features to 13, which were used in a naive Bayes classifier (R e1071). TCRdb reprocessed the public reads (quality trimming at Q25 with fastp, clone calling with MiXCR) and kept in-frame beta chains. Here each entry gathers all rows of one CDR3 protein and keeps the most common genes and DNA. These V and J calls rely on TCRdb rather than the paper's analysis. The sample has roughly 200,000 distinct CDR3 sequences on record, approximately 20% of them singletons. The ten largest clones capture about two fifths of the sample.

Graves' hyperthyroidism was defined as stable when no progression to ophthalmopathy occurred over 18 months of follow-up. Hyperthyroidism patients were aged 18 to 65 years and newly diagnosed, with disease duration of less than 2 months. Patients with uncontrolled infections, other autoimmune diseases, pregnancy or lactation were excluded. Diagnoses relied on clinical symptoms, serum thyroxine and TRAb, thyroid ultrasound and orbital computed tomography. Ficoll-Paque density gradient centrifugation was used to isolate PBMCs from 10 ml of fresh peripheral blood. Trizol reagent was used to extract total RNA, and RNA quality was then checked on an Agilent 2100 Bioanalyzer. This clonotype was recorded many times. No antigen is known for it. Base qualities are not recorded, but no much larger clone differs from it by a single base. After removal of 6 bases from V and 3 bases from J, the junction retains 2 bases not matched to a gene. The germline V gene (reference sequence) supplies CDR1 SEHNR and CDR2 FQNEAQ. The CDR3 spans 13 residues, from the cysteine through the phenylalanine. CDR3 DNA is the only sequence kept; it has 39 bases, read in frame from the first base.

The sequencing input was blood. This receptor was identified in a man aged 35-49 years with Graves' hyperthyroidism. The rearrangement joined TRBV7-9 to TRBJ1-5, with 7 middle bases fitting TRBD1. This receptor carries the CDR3 CASRGTANQPQHF. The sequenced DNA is TGTGCCAGCAGGGGGACAGCCAATCAGCCCCAGCATTTT.